The 10 T cell receptor beta chains below all came from one sample that was sequenced in a study of cytomegalovirus exposure and HLA in healthy donors. Sequencing was performed with immunoSEQ multiplex PCR; in TCRdb, only in-frame clones are kept and a portion is missing. The sample contains 130,000 to 150,000 clones, roughly 89% of which appear only once. Sequencing was performed on PBMCs. These TCRs come from a man aged 18-30 years in good health and CMV-seropositive.

This clone was counted once. The rearrangement uses TRBV10-2 and TRBJ2-1; 8 bases align to TRBD2. The CDR3 covers 14 residues. Germline CDR1 reads WSHSY; CDR2 reads SAAADI. V lost 5 bases and J lost 6; bases outside the gene matches: 6. CDR3 protein: CASSSSGLPNEQFF. In nucleotides, the CDR3 is TGCGCCAGCAGTTCTAGCGGGTTACCCAATGAGCAGTTCTTC.

The chain joins TRBV27 to TRBJ2-1; TRBD2 aligns across 12 bases. The CDR3 has 15 amino acids. The V gene's germline CDR1 is MNHEY and CDR2 SMNVEV (reference sequence). Trimming cost V 2 bases and J 9 bases; bases outside gene matches: 5. The chain's CDR3 is CASSLLAGGPGEQFF. The CDR3 DNA sequence: TGTGCCAGCAGTTTACTAGCGGGGGGGCCGGGTGAGCAGTTCTTC.

This sequence joins TRBV27 and TRBJ2-7; no firm D call. V gave up 4 bases and J gave up 4 bases, with 11 bases separating them. The CDR3 extends over 13 amino acids. Germline CDR1 reads MNHEY; CDR2 reads SMNVEV (reference sequence). CDR3 loop: CASSWSGEYEQYF. CDR3 nucleotide sequence: TGTGCCAGCAGTTGGTCCGGAGAATACGAGCAGTACTTC.

The V gene is TRBV7-8, the J gene TRBJ1-1; D is perhaps TRBD1 (6 bases). Per germline, CDR1 SGHVS and CDR2 FQNEAQ. The CDR3 has 15 amino acids. Trimming took 5 bases from V and 1 from J, leaving 14 bases between them. The CDR3: CASSGTGTKNTEAFF. The CDR3 region has the DNA TGTGCCAGCAGCGGTACCGGGACAAAGAACACTGAAGCTTTCTTT.

The chain carries TRBV5-4 and TRBJ2-7; 9 bases are shared with TRBD1. The junction had 5 bases not matched to a gene; V was cut back by 3 bases and J by 4 bases. The CDR3 extends over 14 amino acids. CDR1 and CDR2 from the germline V gene are SGHNT and YYREEE (reference sequence). This chain's CDR3 is CASSSNRGRYEQYF. DNA of the CDR3: TGTGCCAGCAGCTCAAACAGGGGGCGGTACGAGCAGTACTTC.

The chain couples TRBV4-1 to TRBJ2-1; 8 nucleotides line up with TRBD2. Looked up from germline, CDR1 is MGHRA and CDR2 is YSYEKL. Unmatched junction bases numbered 6, after V lost 3 bases and J lost 8 bases. The CDR3 has 14 residues. CDR3 protein: CASSQPGGFYEQFF. CDR3 bases: TGCGCCAGCAGCCAGCCGGGGGGGTTTTATGAGCAGTTCTTC.

The chain is built from TRBV6-5 and TRBJ1-1, with D hard to call. In germline, CDR1 is MNHEY, CDR2 SVGAGI. The CDR3 totals 11 residues. V was trimmed by 8 bases and J by 1 base, leaving 5 bases between them. The CDR3 protein is CASFSNTEAFF. DNA for the CDR3: TGTGCCAGCTTCTCGAACACTGAAGCTTTCTTT.

The chain couples TRBV28 to TRBJ1-6, with 10 bases aligning to TRBD1. Looked up from germline, CDR1 is MDHEN and CDR2 is SYDVKM. CDR3 length: 18 residues. The junction had 12 bases not matched to a gene; V was cut back by 5 bases and J by 5 bases. The CDR3 reads CASSTYRDRGRNNSPLHF. Written as DNA, the CDR3 is TGTGCCAGCAGTACGTACCGGGACAGGGGCCGAAATAATTCACCCCTCCACTTT.

The chain employs TRBV18 and TRBJ1-1, with TRBD1 as a possible D gene (6 bases). Germline V CDR1 and CDR2: KGHSH, LQKENI. V gave up 2 bases and J gave up 4 bases, with 11 bases separating them. The length of the CDR3 is 14 residues. CDR3 protein: CASSPSRGITEAFF. CDR3 bases: TGTGCCAGCTCACCAAGCAGGGGCATCACTGAAGCTTTCTTT.

CDR3 protein: CASSPSWGNTIYF. The CDR3 DNA is TGTGCCAGCTCACCTAGCTGGGGAAACACCATATATTTT. J is TRBJ1-3 and V is TRBV18, with D hard to call. The germline V gene encodes CDR1 KGHSH and CDR2 LQKENI. Deletions cut 3 bases from V and 4 bases from J, with 7 bases between. The CDR3 loop spans 13 amino acids.